Listed here are 27 T cell receptor beta chains from one sample, sequenced in a study of vaccination and CD4 T cells after COVID-19. The antigens of these receptors remain unknown. Sequenced with the Oncomine TCR Beta short-read assay was DNA taken from cultured CD4+ T cells. TCRdb used MiXCR to reprocess the PCR reads, holding one entry per CDR3 protein. The sample lists some 24,000 distinct CDR3 sequences; less than 40% were seen once. Specified time point: late sampling 161 to 241 days after vaccination in a few convalescent patients. Treatment described: roughly 11-day PBMC culture with coronavirus spike peptide pools or control peptides (ViraFEST assay). This specimen consisted of CD4+ T cells from blood, cultured in vitro, obtained about 7 months after SARS-CoV-2 vaccination. These receptor sequences come from a human donor who had recovered from COVID-19.

This clonotype appeared once. CDR3 DNA: TGTGCCATCAACAGGGACAGGGAGGCTAACTATGGCTACACCTTC. Its protein is CAINRDREANYGYTF. This chain links TRBV10-3 with TRBJ1-2; TRBD1 agrees at 9 bases. The CDR3 consists of 15 residues. V shed 7 bases, J shed 0 bases, and the junction held 6 bases outside the gene matches. The V gene's germline CDR1 is ENHRY and CDR2 SYGVKD.

The rearrangement links TRBV6-1 to TRBJ1-6, with D unresolved. The CDR3 is 11 residues long. The V gene lost 2 bases and the J gene lost 7 bases, with 0 bases spanning the gap. CDR1 is MNHNS, CDR2 SASEGT, per germline. The CDR3 DNA is TGTGCCAGCAGTGAAAATTCACCCCTCCACTTT. Its protein product is CASSENSPLHF.

The chain links TRBV28 to TRBJ1-2, with TRBD1 matching 10 bases. V was pared by 5 bases and J by 3 bases, with 9 bases of the junction left unmatched. The CDR3 is made up of 16 amino acids. Germline V lookup: CDR1 MDHEN, CDR2 SYDVKM. The CDR3 is CASSTYTGQGDYGYTF. CDR3 sequence (DNA): TGTGCCAGCAGTACCTATACTGGACAGGGGGACTATGGCTACACCTTC.

This chain connects TRBV15 to TRBJ2-3; possible D gene TRBD2, 6 bases. The germline V gene has CDR1 LNHNV and CDR2 YYDKDF (reference sequence). V gave up 2 bases and J gave up 3 bases, with 12 bases separating them. This CDR3 spans 15 amino acids. CDR3: CATSRSSGTTDTQYF. Written as DNA, the CDR3 is TGTGCCACCAGCAGATCTTCCGGGACTACAGATACGCAGTATTTT. The full variable domain, rest sourced from reference TRBV15 and TRBJ2-3, is DAMVIQNPRYQVTQFGKPVTLSCSQTLNHNVMYWYQQKSSQAPKLLFHYYDKDFNNEADTPDNFQSRRPNTSFCFLDIRSPGLGDTAMYLCATSRSSGTTDTQYFGPGTRLTVL.

This sequence joins TRBV28 and TRBJ2-1, with D maybe TRBD2 (6 bases). From germline, CDR1 is MDHEN and CDR2 SYDVKM. CDR3 length equals 17 residues. Trimming removed 7 bases from V and 2 bases from J, with 21 bases in between. The CDR3 nucleotides read TGTGCCAGCACCAGAGCTCTCGGGACTTATACCTACAATGAGCAGTTCTTC. The encoded protein is CASTRALGTYTYNEQFF.

This chain joins TRBV19 and TRBJ2-7; 9 bases align to TRBD1. There are 14 residues in the CDR3. CDR1 and CDR2 (germline): LNHDA, SQIVND (reference sequence). V lost 2 bases, J lost 3 bases, and 2 bases stayed unmatched. The chain's CDR3 is CASSITGQGYEQYF. CDR3 in DNA: TGTGCCAGTAGTATAACGGGACAGGGCTACGAGCAGTACTTC.

This clonotype was recorded a few times. The DNA for the CDR3 is TGTGCCAGCAGTGAATTGGACGGAATGGAGACCCAGTACTTC. This sequence encodes CASSELDGMETQYF. V is TRBV6-1 and J is TRBJ2-5; D unresolved. There are 14 residues in the CDR3. Trimming shortened V by 2 bases and J by 5 bases, and 12 bases separated the two germline ends. CDR1 and CDR2 (germline): MNHNS, SASEGT.

This chain joins TRBV20-1 and TRBJ2-7; no clear D. Looked up from germline, CDR1 is DFQATT and CDR2 is SNEGSKA (reference sequence). V was clipped by 4 bases and J by 4 bases, with 11 bases between them. The CDR3 length is 12 residues. CDR3 residues: CSAKPHEYEQYF. The CDR3 nucleotides read TGCAGTGCTAAACCCCATGAGTACGAGCAGTACTTC.

This sequence joins TRBV7-8 and TRBJ2-1; TRBD2 matches at 13 bases. The CDR3 length is 15 residues. Germline V gene sequence: CDR1 SGHVS, CDR2 FQNEAQ. The V and J ends lost 4 bases and 7 bases, in that order; junction bases with no gene match: 4. Here the CDR3 reads CASSWGLAGRNEQFF. The CDR3 DNA is TGTGCCAGCAGCTGGGGACTAGCGGGGCGTAATGAGCAGTTCTTC.

Sample share makes this clonotype medium-sized. The chain links TRBV20-1 to TRBJ2-1; 8 nucleotides match TRBD2. Germline CDR1 is DFQATT and CDR2 is SNEGSKA (reference sequence). The CDR3 is made up of 13 amino acids. V shed 6 bases, J shed 3 bases, and the junction held 4 bases outside the gene matches. CDR3 region: CSAWTSSYNEQFF. The DNA of the CDR3 is TGCAGTGCATGGACTAGCAGCTACAATGAGCAGTTCTTC.

Regarding this clonotype: This may come from a read error, since a much larger clone is one base off. The chain links TRBV21-1 to TRBJ2-5; the table's D call, TRBD2, has no DNA check behind it. TRBV21-1 is annotated as a pseudogene. The CDR3 has 17 amino acids. DNA for the CDR3: TGTGCCAGCAGCAAAGCCCCACTAGCGGGAGCCCCAAAGACCCAGTACTTC. Translating it yields CASSKAPLAGAPKTQYF.

The V call is TRBV11-3, the J call TRBJ2-5; 9 nucleotides align to TRBD2. In germline, CDR1 is SGHNT, CDR2 YENEEA. V lost 1 base and J lost 3; bases outside the gene matches: 3. The CDR3 runs 15 residues. CDR3 residues: CASSLGRLAEETQYF. The CDR3 DNA sequence: TGTGCCAGCAGCTTAGGGAGACTAGCGGAAGAGACCCAGTACTTC.

The chain uses TRBV6-2 or TRBV6-3 and TRBJ2-1; weak D call: TRBD1 (5 bases). V dropped 4 bases and J dropped 8 bases, with 18 bases sitting between them. The CDR3 loop spans 15 amino acids. Germline V CDR1 and CDR2: MNHEY, SVGEGT. The CDR3 nucleotides read TGTGCCAGCAGTTCTTGGACGGACAACTTGGATGAGCAGTTCTTC. Protein product: CASSSWTDNLDEQFF.

The genes are TRBV19 and TRBJ2-7; 10 bases fit TRBD2. V lost 2 bases and J lost 2; bases outside the gene matches: 0. The CDR3 totals 14 residues. The germline CDR1 and CDR2 sequences are LNHDA and SQIVND (reference sequence). The CDR3 region is CASSILAGAYEQYF. CDR3 bases: TGTGCCAGTAGTATACTAGCGGGGGCCTACGAGCAGTACTTC.

This clonotype was counted a few times. CDR3 sequence: CASSAPGQGLGEQYF. Here the CDR3 DNA reads TGTGCCAGCAGTGCACCGGGACAGGGGCTAGGGGAGCAGTACTTC. V usage is TRBV25-1 and J usage is TRBJ2-7; 10 bases match TRBD1. CDR1 and CDR2 (germline): MGHDK, SYGVNS. The ends lost 4 bases at V and 7 bases at J; junction bases unmatched: 10. This CDR3 region has 15 residues.

The rearrangement links TRBV27 to TRBJ2-7; D remains ambiguous. Germline V CDR1 and CDR2: MNHEY, SMNVEV (reference sequence). V lost 8 bases and J 5 bases, leaving 10 bases between the germline ends. This CDR3 is 11 amino acids long. CDR3 sequence reads: CASRRLDEQYF. The CDR3 DNA follows: TGTGCCAGCCGAAGGCTGGACGAGCAGTACTTC.

This clonotype was seen only a few times. The V gene is TRBV20-1, the J gene TRBJ2-3; D call uncertain. Germline CDR1 reads DFQATT; CDR2 reads SNEGSKA (reference sequence). The CDR3 length is 12 residues. The DNA of the CDR3 is TGCAGCGTAGATGACCCCTCCGATACGCAGTATTTT. It is translated as CSVDDPSDTQYF.

There are a few counts of this clonotype. The V call is TRBV20-1, the J call TRBJ2-5; 11 nucleotides agree with TRBD2. V was clipped by 1 base and J by 1 base; unmatched bases: 14. Germline V lookup: CDR1 DFQATT, CDR2 SNEGSKA (reference sequence). The CDR3 totals 19 residues. The CDR3 DNA reads TGCAGTGCTAGAGGTCAGACTAGCGGGATTATTTGGGGCCAAGAGACCCAGTACTTC. Amino acids: CSARGQTSGIIWGQETQYF.

This clonotype was detected a few times. This chain uses TRBV7-9 with TRBJ2-7; weak D call: TRBD2 (5 bases). With 4 bases removed from V and 5 bases from J, the gap between germline ends came to 9 bases. This CDR3 is built from 12 residues. Germline V CDR1 and CDR2: SEHNR, FQNEAQ (reference sequence). In DNA form, the CDR3 reads TGTGCCAGCAGCTATAAGCGGAACGAGCAGTACTTC. Its protein product is CASSYKRNEQYF.

The chain joins TRBV7-9 to TRBJ2-4; D is ambiguous. The CDR3 length is 17 residues. Trimming shortened V by 2 bases and J by 9 bases, and 23 bases separated the two germline ends. Germline lookup yields CDR1 SEHNR and CDR2 FQNEAQ (reference sequence). CDR3 sequence reads: CASSLFFDPFGDSIQYF. The DNA for the CDR3 is TGTGCCAGCAGCTTATTTTTCGACCCATTTGGCGATAGCATTCAGTACTTC.

This chain joins TRBV25-1 and TRBJ2-5; a weak D match, TRBD2 (5 bases). Between the trimmed V and J ends, which lost 2 bases and 2 bases, there was a span of 9 bases. The CDR3 has 14 amino acids. Per the germline V gene, CDR1 is MGHDK and CDR2 is SYGVNS. CDR3 DNA: TGTGCCAGCAGTGAACCACAGCGGCAAGAGACCCAGTACTTC. It codes for CASSEPQRQETQYF.

The rearrangement joins TRBV20-1 to TRBJ2-3, with 15 bases identical to TRBD2. Trimming removed 0 bases from V and 6 bases from J; junction bases left unmatched: 1. CDR3 length: 15 amino acids. Germline lookup yields CDR1 DFQATT and CDR2 SNEGSKA (reference sequence). CDR3 amino acids: CSAREGTSGRDTQYF. The CDR3 DNA reads TGCAGTGCTAGAGAGGGGACTAGCGGGAGGGATACGCAGTATTTT.

This clonotype was seen a handful of times. The V gene is TRBV7-6, the J gene TRBJ2-2; either TRBD1 or TRBD2 may fit D (6 bases each). This CDR3 region has 13 residues. The V end was cut by 10 bases, the J end by 7 bases, with 16 bases between. Germline CDR1 and CDR2: SGHVS and FNYEAQ. The CDR3 reads CATRGGGSGELFF. The DNA for the CDR3 is TGTGCCACCCGAGGAGGGGGTAGCGGGGAGCTGTTTTTT.

This clonotype came up a few times. This chain joins TRBV20-1 and TRBJ1-2, with D possibly matching TRBD1 (5 bases). CDR1 and CDR2 from the germline V gene are DFQATT and SNEGSKA (reference sequence). Deletions cut 6 bases from V and 5 bases from J, with 28 bases between. CDR3 length: 17 amino acids. This CDR3 is CSAASLGQGSLGYGYTF. The CDR3 coding sequence is TGCAGTGCCGCGTCCCTCGGGCAGGGAAGTCTGGGGTATGGCTACACCTTC.

The table lists this clonotype with a few counts. V and J are TRBV28 and TRBJ2-7; D gene uncertain. This CDR3 contains 12 residues. Germline-derived CDR1 and CDR2 are MDHEN and SYDVKM. V was shortened by 0 bases and J by 2 bases, with 2 bases between the two germline ends. The DNA for the CDR3 is TGTGCCAGCAGTTTATGGCCCTACGAGCAGTACTTC. It is translated as CASSLWPYEQYF.

This rearrangement joins TRBV28 to TRBJ2-4; D possibly corresponds to TRBD2 (6 bases). Trimming shortened V by 6 bases and J by 10 bases, and 19 bases separated the two germline ends. The CDR3 spans 14 residues. CDR1 is MDHEN, CDR2 SYDVKM, per germline. CDR3 sequence: CASRKRLVLSIQYF. CDR3 DNA: TGTGCCAGCAGGAAGAGACTAGTTTTATCTATTCAGTACTTC.

J is TRBJ2-5 and V is TRBV28; D might be TRBD1 (6 bases). V lost 2 bases to trimming and J lost 4 bases, with 14 bases between them. This CDR3 is built from 15 residues. CDR1 is MDHEN and CDR2 is SYDVKM in the germline V gene. CDR3 bases: TGTGCCAGCAGTTTAATGGGGGCTAGCAGAGAGACCCAGTACTTC. Amino acid sequence: CASSLMGASRETQYF. The full variable domain, its missing parts supplied by reference TRBV28 and TRBJ2-5, is DVKVTQSSRYLVKRTGEKVFLECVQDMDHENMFWYRQDPGLGLRLIYFSYDVKMKEKGDIPEGYSVSREKKERFSLILESASTNQTSMYLCASSLMGASRETQYFGPGTRLLVL.